This T cell receptor (beta chain) was observed in a study of lymphopenia after photon versus proton radiotherapy. Regarding the study as a whole: After the lymphocyte nadir, photon-treated repertoires showed oligoclonal expansion, especially of CD8+ Temra cells. Relative stability marked proton patients; photon patients lost diversity and naive cells. Better survival with proton therapy was suggested as possible, not demonstrated. In patients who died, overall survival fell as post-nadir TCR diversity dropped more.

Trimming took 3 bases from V and 2 from J, leaving 5 bases between them. Germline lookup yields CDR1 SNHLY and CDR2 FYNNEI. This CDR3 region has 12 residues. Details on this clone: Its cognate antigen is unknown.

Profiling relied on immunoSEQ multiplex PCR, and the TCRdb table lists in-frame clones only, not all of them. The sample has around 26,000 clones; around four fifths are singletons. This chain uses TRBV2 with TRBJ2-7; possible D gene TRBD1, 5 bases. The TCR was taken from a woman in her seventies with pancreatic cancer. The input for sequencing was peripheral blood, taken from a patient treated with proton-based radiotherapy. The CDR3 region is CASSDRAYEQYF. Here the CDR3 DNA reads TGTGCCAGCAGTGACAGGGCCTACGAGCAGTACTTC.